These 28 T cell receptor beta chains share one sample of origin, sequenced in a study of monozygotic twins with inflammatory bowel disease. TCRdb re-called the 5' RACE reads, yielding one record per CDR3 amino acid sequence without DNA. Recorded for this sample: some 150,000 distinct CDR3 sequences. The specimen sequenced was blood. The source is a human donor with ulcerative colitis or Crohn's disease, or a healthy co-twin of an affected twin (not recorded which).

The chain combines TRBV7-2 with TRBJ1-5. Germline CDR1 SGHTA, CDR2 FQGNSA. CDR3 length: 13 amino acids. The CDR3 protein is CASSKTGNQPQHF.

The V and J genes are TRBV5-1 and TRBJ1-1. CDR1 is SGHRS, CDR2 YFSETQ, per germline. This CDR3 region has 13 residues. The CDR3 here is CASSSAVGTEAFF. The whole variable domain, remainder taken from reference TRBV5-1 and TRBJ1-1, is KAGVTQTPRYLIKTRGQQVTLSCSPISGHRSVSWYQQTPGQGLQFLFEYFSETQRNKGNFPGRFSGRQFSNSRSEMNVSTLELGDSALYLCASSSAVGTEAFFGQGTRLTVV.

The V and J genes are TRBV28 and TRBJ2-7; the D gene TCRdb calls, TRBD2, cannot be checked with no DNA. Germline V gives CDR1 MDHEN, CDR2 SYDVKM. The CDR3 spans 15 residues. This CDR3 is CASTPPEGSSYEQYF. Full variable domain (rest looked up from reference TRBV28 and TRBJ2-7): DVKVTQSSRYLVKRTGEKVFLECVQDMDHENMFWYRQDPGLGLRLIYFSYDVKMKEKGDIPEGYSVSREKKERFSLILESASTNQTSMYLCASTPPEGSSYEQYFGPGTRLTVT.

This rearrangement joins TRBV28 to TRBJ1-5. The CDR3 runs to 13 residues. Germline CDR1 and CDR2: MDHEN and SYDVKM. The CDR3 spells CASRLTGAGPQHF.

The chain combines TRBV5-1 with TRBJ2-7. Germline V CDR1 and CDR2: SGHRS, YFSETQ. This CDR3 is 15 amino acids long. CDR3 region: CASSPRTRNPYEQYF.

The chain recombines TRBV12-3 or TRBV12-4 with TRBJ2-7; the D gene TCRdb calls, TRBD1, cannot be checked with no DNA. The CDR3 consists of 11 residues. Here the CDR3 reads CASSFREEQYF.

The V call is TRBV6-2 or TRBV6-3, the J call TRBJ2-1; the TCRdb D gene call, TRBD1, has no DNA to confirm it. Germline V gene lookup returns CDR1 MNHEY and CDR2 SVGEGT. The CDR3 has 17 amino acids. The CDR3 region is CASSYSKPGGSYNEQFF.

J is TRBJ2-1 and V is TRBV14; the D gene TCRdb calls, TRBD2, cannot be checked with no DNA. The CDR3 contains 16 residues. Germline V gene lookup returns CDR1 SGHDN and CDR2 FVKESK. CDR3 sequence: CASSPLGLAGDHEQFF.

The genes are TRBV20-1 and TRBJ2-5. The CDR3 extends over 11 amino acids. Looked up from germline, CDR1 is DFQATT and CDR2 is SNEGSKA (reference sequence). The CDR3 reads CSASTKETQYF.

The V and J genes are TRBV7-9 and TRBJ1-4; as DNA is missing, the TRBD1 call by TCRdb cannot be tested. The CDR3 totals 15 residues. Germline loops: CDR1 SEHNR, CDR2 FQNEAQ (reference sequence). The CDR3 here is CASSLGPPTNEKLFF.

J is TRBJ2-7 and V is TRBV2. This CDR3 contains 12 residues. The V gene's germline CDR1 is SNHLY and CDR2 FYNNEI. CDR3 region: CASSQDLGEQYF. Drawing the rest from reference TRBV2 and TRBJ2-7, the complete variable domain is EPEVTQTPSHQVTQMGQEVILRCVPISNHLYFYWYRQILGQKVEFLVSFYNNEISEKSEIFDDQFSVERPDGSNFTLKIRSTKLEDSAMYFCASSQDLGEQYFGPGTRLTVT.

The chain joins TRBV5-1 to TRBJ2-7. The CDR3 contains 14 residues. The germline CDR1 and CDR2 sequences are SGHRS and YFSETQ. CDR3 loop: CASSLDGWNYEQYF.

The chain has TRBV5-1 and TRBJ2-7; TCRdb picks TRBD2, but there is no DNA to check that call. This CDR3 is 16 amino acids long. CDR1 is SGHRS, CDR2 YFSETQ, per germline. The CDR3 is CASSGGLAGRGYEQYF.

J is TRBJ2-1 and V is TRBV28. The CDR3 totals 16 residues. Germline V CDR1 and CDR2: MDHEN, SYDVKM. CDR3 in amino acids: CASSLLTGGSYNEQFF.

The chain recombines TRBV5-8 with TRBJ2-3. The length of the CDR3 is 13 residues. The germline gives CDR1 SGHTS, CDR2 YDEGEE. The CDR3 protein is CASSLRATDTQYF. Full variable domain (outside the CDR3, taken from reference TRBV5-8 and TRBJ2-3): EAGVTQSPTHLIKTRGQQATLRCSPISGHTSVYWYQQALGLGLQFLLWYDEGEERNRGNFPPRFSGRQFPNYSSELNVNALELEDSALYLCASSLRATDTQYFGPGTRLTVL.

V is TRBV4-2 and J is TRBJ2-1; with no DNA, the TCRdb D assignment of TRBD2 cannot be verified. Germline V gene data show CDR1 as LGHNA and CDR2 as YNFKEQ. The CDR3 is made up of 16 amino acids. The CDR3 loop reads CASSQVGVAGYNEQFF.

This chain links TRBV10-2 with TRBJ1-5; TCRdb calls TRBD1, which cannot be checked without DNA. Germline CDR1 is WSHSY and CDR2 is SAAADI. This CDR3 has 19 residues. CDR3 amino acids: CASSESDGTGQFGQRPQHF.

V gene TRBV25-1 combines with J gene TRBJ2-7; TCRdb names TRBD1, which stays unverified in the absence of DNA. This CDR3 region has 15 residues. Germline CDR1 reads MGHDK; CDR2 reads SYGVNS. CDR3: CASRPDRGSSYEQYF.

The chain is built from TRBV7-2 and TRBJ2-2; lacking DNA, the TRBD2 call made by TCRdb goes unchecked. CDR1 SGHTA and CDR2 FQGNSA come from the germline V gene. The CDR3 runs to 14 residues. The CDR3 loop reads CASSFPPRTGELFF.

This sequence joins TRBV12-3 or TRBV12-4 and TRBJ1-1; TCRdb designates TRBD1, a call that cannot be tested without DNA. The CDR3 covers 14 residues. The CDR3 here is CASRSTGGVTEAFF.

The gene calls are TRBV2 and TRBJ2-7. Germline V gene data show CDR1 as SNHLY and CDR2 as FYNNEI. This CDR3 contains 11 residues. The CDR3 reads CAQSRLYEQYF. The full variable domain, rest sourced from reference TRBV2 and TRBJ2-7, is EPEVTQTPSHQVTQMGQEVILRCVPISNHLYFYWYRQILGQKVEFLVSFYNNEISEKSEIFDDQFSVERPDGSNFTLKIRSTKLEDSAMYFCAQSRLYEQYFGPGTRLTVT.

The chain has TRBV20-1 and TRBJ1-1. The CDR3 has 14 residues. Germline V gene data show CDR1 as DFQATT and CDR2 as SNEGSKA (reference sequence). CDR3 region: CSAREGRTNTEAFF.

The chain recombines TRBV28 with TRBJ2-2; with no DNA, the TCRdb D assignment of TRBD1 cannot be verified. Germline-derived CDR1 and CDR2 are MDHEN and SYDVKM. The CDR3 is made up of 18 amino acids. The CDR3: CASRSGQERAAGSGELFF.

The chain has TRBV20-1 and TRBJ2-7; TCRdb's D call of TRBD1 is untestable without DNA. CDR1 DFQATT and CDR2 SNEGSKA come from the germline V gene (reference sequence). This CDR3 is built from 14 residues. Here the CDR3 reads CSARGAGGPTEQYF.

The rearrangement links TRBV9 to TRBJ2-7; without DNA, the TCRdb call of TRBD2 cannot be checked. Germline CDR1 SGDLS, CDR2 YYNGEE. This CDR3 region has 14 residues. CDR3 region: CASSVRWENNEQYF. Variable domain in full (rest from reference TRBV9 and TRBJ2-7): DSGVTQTPKHLITATGQRVTLRCSPRSGDLSVYWYQQSLDQGLQFLIQYYNGEERAKGNILERFSAQQFPDLHSELNLSSLELGDSALYFCASSVRWENNEQYFGPGTRLTVT.

V is TRBV29-1 and J is TRBJ2-7; TCRdb's D call, TRBD1, is unchecked because there is no DNA. CDR3 length equals 14 residues. Germline assignment: CDR1 SQVTM and CDR2 ANQGSEA. The CDR3 here is CSVGGTGTGVEQYF.

The genes are TRBV11-2 and TRBJ1-4. This CDR3 comprises 14 residues. CDR1 is SGHAT and CDR2 is FQNNGV in the germline V gene. The CDR3 loop reads CASSLAGAGEKLFF.

This chain uses TRBV19 with TRBJ2-1. There are 14 residues in the CDR3. The germline V gene encodes CDR1 LNHDA and CDR2 SQIVND (reference sequence). The CDR3 sequence is CASSIVNSYNEQFF.